This T cell receptor beta chain was sequenced in a study of shared T cell receptors in the human thymus. Germline-derived CDR1 and CDR2 are MNHNS and SASEGT. The CDR3 length is 11 residues. Trimming cost V 8 bases and J 7 bases; bases outside gene matches: 1. In its sample, this clone was seen once. The table came from immunoSEQ multiplex PCR; TCRdb's copy has only in-frame clones and leaves some out. The data show fewer than 700,000 clones, approximately 90% seen once. These sequences were also reported in another study, on human thymus T cells.

Sequenced input: thymocytes. The receptor was derived from a boy under three years old with a congenital heart defect. This chain uses TRBV6-1 with TRBJ1-5, with 8 bases matching TRBD1. The CDR3, as DNA: TGTGCCAGCGGACAGGGCCAGCCCCAGCATTTT. Amino acids: CASGQGQPQHF.